This T cell receptor (beta chain) is from a study of regulatory T cells in long-lasting Graves disease. Time point given: newly diagnosed GD, antithyroid drugs for less than 3 months. From PBMCs, RNA was extracted and then used to make the TCR library. This clonotype was observed a few times. Building of the TCR beta libraries involved iRepertoire HTBI primers and Arm-PCR of CDR3 regions. MiXCR was run by TCRdb on the multiplex PCR reads, yielding one entry per CDR3 protein. The sample lists 680,000 or so distinct CDR3 sequences; 15% to 20% were seen once. Another study also made use of these data, one on T cells in Graves' hyperthyroidism and ophthalmopathy.

This sequence originates from a woman in her 30s with Graves disease. The specimen comprised peripheral blood mononuclear cells (PBMCs), sampled at new diagnosis, from a patient treated with antithyroid drugs.

The CDR3 sequence: CASSFAGVAYEQYF. CDR3 nucleotide sequence: TGTGCCAGCAGCTTCGCGGGAGTTGCGTACGAGCAGTACTTC. The rearrangement uses TRBV7-9 and TRBJ2-7; 7 bases are shared with TRBD2. The CDR3 length is 14 residues. The V gene's germline CDR1 is SEHNR and CDR2 FQNEAQ (reference sequence). Losses at the gene ends were 3 bases for V and 4 bases for J; bases not matched to a gene: 6.